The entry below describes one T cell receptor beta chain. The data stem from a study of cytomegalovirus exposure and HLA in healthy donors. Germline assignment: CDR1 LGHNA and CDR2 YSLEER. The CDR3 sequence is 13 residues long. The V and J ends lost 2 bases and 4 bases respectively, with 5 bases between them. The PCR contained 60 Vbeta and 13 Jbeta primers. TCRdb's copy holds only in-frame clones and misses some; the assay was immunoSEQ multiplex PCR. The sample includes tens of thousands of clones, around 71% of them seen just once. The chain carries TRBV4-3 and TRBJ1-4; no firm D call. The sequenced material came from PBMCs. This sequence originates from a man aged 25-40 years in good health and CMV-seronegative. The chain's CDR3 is CASSQYSNEKLFF. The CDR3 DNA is TGCGCCAGCAGCCAATATAGTAATGAAAAACTGTTTTTT.